The text below deals with one T cell receptor beta chain. What it binds is not known. The library was made from cDNA and included unique molecular identifiers. Out of roughly 1 to 11 million T cells, some 500,000 cDNA molecules were generated. TCRdb re-called the PCR reads with MiXCR, one entry per CDR3 protein. The sample lists around 440,000 distinct CDR3 sequences, roughly 45% occurring once. This entry comes from a study of post-analysis software for immune sequencing data. Study-wide background: Courses of disease covered relapsing-remitting, secondary progressive and progressive-relapsing multiple sclerosis.

Study findings and constraints: Comparison of patients with controls showed roughly five TRBV segments more frequent in patients, TRBV5-6, TRBV5-1 and TRBV20-1 among them. Under the F measure, samples that were prepared in one batch clustered strongly together. Among multiple sclerosis patients, normalized Chao1 diversity was significantly below that of controls.

V lost 2 bases and J 8 bases, leaving 13 bases between the germline ends. Germline loops: CDR1 SGHRS, CDR2 YFSETQ. CDR3 length equals 13 residues. This chain joins TRBV5-1 and TRBJ1-1, with D unresolved. This clonotype originated in a girl under 18 with multiple sclerosis. Material for sequencing was blood. CDR3 sequence reads: CASSFGQLVEAFF. The CDR3 nucleotides are TGCGCCAGCAGCTTCGGTCAGCTCGTCGAAGCTTTCTTT.